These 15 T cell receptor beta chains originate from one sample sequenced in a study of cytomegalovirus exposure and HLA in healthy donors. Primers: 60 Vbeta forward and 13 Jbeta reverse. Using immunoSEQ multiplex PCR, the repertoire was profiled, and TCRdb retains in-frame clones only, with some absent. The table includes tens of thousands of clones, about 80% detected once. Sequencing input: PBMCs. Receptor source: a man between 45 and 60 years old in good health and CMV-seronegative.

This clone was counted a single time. The CDR3 sequence: CASGTGGHNSPLHF. Written as DNA, the CDR3 is TGTGCCAGCGGAACAGGGGGCCATAATTCACCCCTCCACTTT. V and J are TRBV14 and TRBJ1-6, with 9 bases aligning to TRBD1. This CDR3 is 14 amino acids long. Germline V gene lookup returns CDR1 SGHDN and CDR2 FVKESK. Trimming removed 8 bases from V and 5 bases from J; junction bases left unmatched: 4.

The DNA for the CDR3 is TGTGCCAGCAGTTCACCAGGGGGCGGGGGCTATGGCTACACCTTC. Encoded protein: CASSSPGGGGYGYTF. The J gene is TRBJ1-2, the V gene TRBV28; 8 bases are a match to TRBD1. CDR1 MDHEN and CDR2 SYDVKM come from the germline V gene. V dropped 4 bases and J dropped 4; count of bases not matched to a gene: 8. This CDR3 region has 15 residues.

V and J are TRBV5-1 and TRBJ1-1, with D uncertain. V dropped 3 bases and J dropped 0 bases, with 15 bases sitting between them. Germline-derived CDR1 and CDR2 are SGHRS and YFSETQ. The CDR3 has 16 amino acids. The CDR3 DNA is TGCGCCAGCAGCTCTGGAGTTACTCTCATGAACACTGAAGCTTTCTTT. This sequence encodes CASSSGVTLMNTEAFF.

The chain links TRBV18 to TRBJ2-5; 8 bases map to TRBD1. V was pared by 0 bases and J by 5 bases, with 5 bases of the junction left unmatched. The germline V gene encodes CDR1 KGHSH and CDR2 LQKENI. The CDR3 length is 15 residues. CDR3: CASSPPQGAWETQYF. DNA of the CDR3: TGTGCCAGCTCACCACCTCAGGGGGCGTGGGAGACCCAGTACTTC.

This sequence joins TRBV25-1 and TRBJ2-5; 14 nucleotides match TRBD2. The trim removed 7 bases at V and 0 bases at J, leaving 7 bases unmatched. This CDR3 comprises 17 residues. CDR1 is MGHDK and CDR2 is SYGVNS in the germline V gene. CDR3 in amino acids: CASNGLAGGRYQETQYF. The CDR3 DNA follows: TGTGCCAGCAACGGACTAGCGGGGGGCCGATACCAAGAGACCCAGTACTTC.

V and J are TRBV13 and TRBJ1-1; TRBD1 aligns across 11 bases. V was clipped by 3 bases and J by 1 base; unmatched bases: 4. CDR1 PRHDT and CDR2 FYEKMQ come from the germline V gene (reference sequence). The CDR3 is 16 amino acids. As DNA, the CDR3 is TGTGCCAGCAGCTTCGGGACAGGGGGTCCGAACACTGAAGCTTTCTTT. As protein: CASSFGTGGPNTEAFF.

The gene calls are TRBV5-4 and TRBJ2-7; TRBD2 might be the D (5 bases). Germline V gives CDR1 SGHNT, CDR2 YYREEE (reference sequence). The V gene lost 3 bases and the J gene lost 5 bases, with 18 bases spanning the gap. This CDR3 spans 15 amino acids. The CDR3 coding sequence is TGTGCCAGCAGCTCGACAAGAGGGCGCTTCGACGAGCAGTACTTC. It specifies CASSSTRGRFDEQYF.

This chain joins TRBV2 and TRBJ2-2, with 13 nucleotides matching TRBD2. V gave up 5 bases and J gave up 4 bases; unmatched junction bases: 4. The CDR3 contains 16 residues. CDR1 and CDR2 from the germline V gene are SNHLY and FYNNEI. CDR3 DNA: TGTGCCAGCAGTCAACTAGCGGGGGGGGTCACCGGGGAGCTGTTTTTT. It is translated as CASSQLAGGVTGELFF. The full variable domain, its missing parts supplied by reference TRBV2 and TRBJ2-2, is EPEVTQTPSHQVTQMGQEVILRCVPISNHLYFYWYRQILGQKVEFLVSFYNNEISEKSEIFDDQFSVERPDGSNFTLKIRSTKLEDSAMYFCASSQLAGGVTGELFFGEGSRLTVL.

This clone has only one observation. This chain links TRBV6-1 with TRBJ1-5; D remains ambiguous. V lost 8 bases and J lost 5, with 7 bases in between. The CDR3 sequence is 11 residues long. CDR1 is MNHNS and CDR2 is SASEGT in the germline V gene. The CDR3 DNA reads TGTGCCAGCTCTATTGATCAGCCCCAGCATTTT. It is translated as CASSIDQPQHF.

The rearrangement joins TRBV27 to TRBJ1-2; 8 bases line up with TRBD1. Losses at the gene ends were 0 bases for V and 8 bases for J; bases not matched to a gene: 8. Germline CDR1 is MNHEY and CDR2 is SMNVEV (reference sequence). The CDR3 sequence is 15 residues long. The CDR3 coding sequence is TGTGCCAGCAGTTTATCAACGGACAGGGTTGAAGGCTACACCTTC. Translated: CASSLSTDRVEGYTF.

The CDR3 nucleotides are TGTGCCACCGGACAGGAGCCCTTCACAGTTCCCTCTGGAAACACCATATATTTT. It specifies CATGQEPFTVPSGNTIYF. The chain joins TRBV10-3 to TRBJ1-3; 7 bases agree with TRBD1. The germline CDR1 and CDR2 sequences are ENHRY and SYGVKD. This CDR3 region has 18 residues. Trimming at V came to 10 bases and at J to 0 bases, leaving 18 bases not matched to a gene.

This chain's CDR3 is CASSPGTANTGELFF. The CDR3 DNA reads TGCGCCAGCAGCCCTGGGACAGCGAACACCGGGGAGCTGTTTTTT. The chain joins TRBV5-1 to TRBJ2-2; TRBD1 matches 7 bases. The J segment lost 0 bases and the V segment lost 4 bases, leaving 3 bases of the junction unmatched. This CDR3 is built from 15 residues. Germline CDR1 reads SGHRS; CDR2 reads YFSETQ.

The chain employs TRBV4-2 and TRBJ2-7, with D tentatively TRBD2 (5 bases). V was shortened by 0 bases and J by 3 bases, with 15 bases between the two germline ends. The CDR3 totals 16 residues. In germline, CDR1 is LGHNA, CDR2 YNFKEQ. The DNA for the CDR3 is TGTGCCAGCAGCCAAGAAGTTGCTAGCAAGAGCTACGAGCAGTACTTC. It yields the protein CASSQEVASKSYEQYF.

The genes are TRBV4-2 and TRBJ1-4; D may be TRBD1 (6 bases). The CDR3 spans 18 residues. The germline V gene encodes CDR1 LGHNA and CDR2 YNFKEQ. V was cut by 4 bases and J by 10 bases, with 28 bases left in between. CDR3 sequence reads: CASSRKQGTGLNDGKLFF. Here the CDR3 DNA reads TGTGCCAGCAGCCGAAAACAGGGAACGGGTTTAAATGATGGAAAACTGTTTTTT.

The CDR3 nucleotides read TGTGCCAGCAGTTTCCGACAGAACACTGAAGCTTTCTTT. The encoded protein is CASSFRQNTEAFF. The rearrangement uses TRBV28 and TRBJ1-1; no definite D call. Trimming stripped 3 bases from V and 1 base from J, with 6 bases between. CDR3 size: 13 residues. Germline V CDR1 and CDR2: MDHEN, SYDVKM.